Below, 19 T cell receptor beta chains from the same sample are listed, as sequenced in a study of blood T cell repertoires in COVID-19. Some clones are missing from TCRdb's copy, which holds only in-frame ones; the method was immunoSEQ multiplex PCR. The table lists a few hundred thousand clones, 86% of them singletons. The sample taken for sequencing was peripheral blood. Every receptor here comes from a woman in her seventies with COVID-19, enrolled during active disease.

The chain couples TRBV12-3 or TRBV12-4 to TRBJ2-3; D remains ambiguous. The CDR3 totals 13 residues. With 1 base removed from V and 3 bases from J, the gap between germline ends came to 5 bases. The chain's CDR3 is CASSLELTDTQYF. CDR3 nucleotides: TGTGCCAGCAGTTTAGAGCTAACAGATACGCAGTATTTT.

The V call is TRBV2, the J call TRBJ1-5, with D unclear. Germline V CDR1 and CDR2: SNHLY, FYNNEI. Deletions cut 4 bases from V and 4 bases from J, with 5 bases between. This CDR3 has 12 residues. The CDR3 DNA follows: TGTGCCAGCAGTGCCTTGAATCAGCCCCAGCATTTT. Translation gives CASSALNQPQHF.

The rearrangement joins TRBV18 to TRBJ1-4; a possible D gene is TRBD1 (6 bases). The CDR3 totals 16 residues. Germline V gene data show CDR1 as KGHSH and CDR2 as LQKENI. Trimming removed 2 bases from V and 8 bases from J, with 18 bases in between. DNA of the CDR3: TGTGCCAGCTCACCATGGTTCGAGTCAGGGGCCGAAAAACTGTTTTTT. It codes for CASSPWFESGAEKLFF.

With respect to this clone: Other DNA sequences in the sample encode the same CDR3. The chain carries TRBV28 and TRBJ1-2; D is possibly TRBD1 (6 bases). Looked up from germline, CDR1 is MDHEN and CDR2 is SYDVKM. Trimming stripped 6 bases from V and 6 bases from J, with 14 bases between. The CDR3 totals 13 residues. CDR3 DNA: TGTGCCAGCAGACCTACAGGGCGTGATGGCTACACCTTC. This codes for CASRPTGRDGYTF.

V is TRBV4-3 and J is TRBJ2-7, with 7 bases identical to TRBD2. With V trimmed by 1 base and J by 3 bases, 3 bases remained unmatched. This CDR3 contains 14 residues. Germline V gene data show CDR1 as LGHNA and CDR2 as YSLEER. The DNA for the CDR3 is TGCGCCAGCAGCCAAGGACTAGCTGTCTACGAGCAGTACTTC. The encoded protein is CASSQGLAVYEQYF.

V is TRBV9 and J is TRBJ2-1, with D perhaps matching TRBD2 (6 bases). Trimming left V 0 bases short and J 4 bases short, with 14 bases between. Per germline, CDR1 SGDLS and CDR2 YYNGEE. The CDR3 runs to 16 residues. CDR3 sequence: CASSVGGSGRYNEQFF. The CDR3 coding sequence is TGTGCCAGCAGCGTAGGAGGTAGCGGTAGATACAATGAGCAGTTCTTC. Full variable domain (remainder filled in from reference TRBV9 and TRBJ2-1): DSGVTQTPKHLITATGQRVTLRCSPRSGDLSVYWYQQSLDQGLQFLIQYYNGEERAKGNILERFSAQQFPDLHSELNLSSLELGDSALYFCASSVGGSGRYNEQFFGPGTRLTVL.

V gene TRBV9 combines with J gene TRBJ2-5, with 16 bases lining up with TRBD2. The V gene end was trimmed by 1 base and the J gene end by 4 bases; junction bases not matched to a gene: 7. The CDR3 sequence is 18 residues long. Germline V gives CDR1 SGDLS, CDR2 YYNGEE. CDR3: CASSVMGLAGGPGETQYF. DNA of the CDR3: TGTGCCAGCAGCGTAATGGGACTAGCGGGGGGGCCAGGAGAGACCCAGTACTTC.

This rearrangement joins TRBV19 to TRBJ1-1; 8 bases fit TRBD1. Looked up from germline, CDR1 is LNHDA and CDR2 is SQIVND (reference sequence). This CDR3 region has 13 residues. V dropped 9 bases and J dropped 2; count of bases not matched to a gene: 5. CDR3 coding DNA: TGTGCCAGCAACAGGGGGATTAACACTGAAGCTTTCTTT. This gives the protein CASNRGINTEAFF.

J is TRBJ1-1 and V is TRBV5-8; D gene unclear. The V gene's germline CDR1 is SGHTS and CDR2 YDEGEE. The CDR3 contains 14 residues. The V gene lost 1 base and the J gene lost 4 bases, with 11 bases spanning the gap. CDR3 DNA sequence: TGTGCCAGCAGCTTGTCACATGAGGCCACTGAAGCTTTCTTT. Translation gives CASSLSHEATEAFF.

The chain links TRBV18 to TRBJ1-1, with 8 bases matching TRBD1. CDR1 and CDR2 from the germline V gene are KGHSH and LQKENI. The CDR3 covers 16 residues. Trimming took 3 bases from V and 5 from J; bases not matched to a gene: 11. The CDR3 nucleotides read TGTGCCAGCTCACCGCACCTTCAGGGGGCGCTTACTGAAGCTTTCTTT. It is translated as CASSPHLQGALTEAFF.

The chain uses TRBV12-3 or TRBV12-4 and TRBJ2-3; no definite D call. CDR3 length: 13 amino acids. V lost 8 bases and J lost 0, with 9 bases in between. Here the CDR3 DNA reads TGTGCCAGCGGCCCAAGAAGCACAGATACGCAGTATTTT. Translated: CASGPRSTDTQYF.

V gene TRBV7-8 combines with J gene TRBJ2-1, with 7 bases that match TRBD2. The CDR3 has 13 amino acids. The trim removed 5 bases at V and 6 bases at J, leaving 4 bases unmatched. CDR1 is SGHVS, CDR2 FQNEAQ, per germline. The CDR3 DNA reads as TGTGCCAGCAGCCCTAGACTAGCCAATGAGCAGTTCTTC. This gives the protein CASSPRLANEQFF.

The chain carries TRBV3-1 (or the pseudogene TRBV3-2) and TRBJ1-5; 7 bases match TRBD1. Germline CDR1 LGHDT, CDR2 YNNKEL (reference sequence). The CDR3 is 15 residues long. Unmatched junction bases numbered 5, after V lost 5 bases and J lost 1 base. The CDR3 DNA reads as TGTGCCAGCAGCAAAACAGGGGCCAGCAATCAGCCCCAGCATTTT. It translates to CASSKTGASNQPQHF.

The chain uses TRBV5-8 and TRBJ1-2, with D unclear. CDR3 length: 11 residues. Per the germline V gene, CDR1 is SGHTS and CDR2 is YDEGEE. V was pared by 4 bases and J by 8 bases, with 9 bases between. CDR3 amino acids: CASSLRRGYTF. Written as DNA, the CDR3 is TGTGCCAGCAGCCTACGTCGGGGCTACACCTTC.

The rearrangement uses TRBV6-5 and TRBJ2-6; D gene ambiguous. CDR3 length: 16 amino acids. Trimming took 0 bases from V and 0 from J, leaving 6 bases between them. Per the germline V gene, CDR1 is MNHEY and CDR2 is SVGAGI. CDR3 protein: CASSYSQFSGANVLTF. The DNA for the CDR3 is TGTGCCAGCAGTTACTCACAGTTCTCTGGGGCCAACGTCCTGACTTTC.

The chain links TRBV6-6 to TRBJ2-5, with TRBD2 identical over 8 bases. Losses at the gene ends were 4 bases for V and 1 base for J; bases not matched to a gene: 2. The CDR3 is 14 residues long. Per the germline V gene, CDR1 is MNHNY and CDR2 is SVGAGI (reference sequence). The CDR3 bases are TGTGCCAGCAGTTTTCTAGCGGGCCAAGAGACCCAGTACTTC. This codes for CASSFLAGQETQYF.

This chain joins TRBV2 and TRBJ2-7, with D hard to call. CDR3 length: 13 residues. Germline V gene data show CDR1 as SNHLY and CDR2 as FYNNEI. With 2 bases removed from V and 4 bases from J, the gap between germline ends came to 9 bases. As DNA, the CDR3 is TGTGCCAGCAGTGAATTGTGGAGATACGAGCAGTACTTC. It codes for CASSELWRYEQYF.

This chain connects TRBV2 to TRBJ2-1; 9 bases align to TRBD1. This CDR3 comprises 15 residues. Germline V gene sequence: CDR1 SNHLY, CDR2 FYNNEI. J lost 4 bases, V lost 6 bases, and 7 bases had no gene match. CDR3 nucleotide sequence: TGTGCCAGCAGCCGAGACAGGGGGGCATACAATGAGCAGTTCTTC. As protein: CASSRDRGAYNEQFF.

The chain joins TRBV6-5 to TRBJ1-4; 7 bases align to TRBD1. V lost 0 bases and J lost 8; bases outside the gene matches: 6. The CDR3 totals 15 residues. Per the germline V gene, CDR1 is MNHEY and CDR2 is SVGAGI. This CDR3 reads CASSYSSRGQEKLFF. Here the CDR3 DNA reads TGTGCCAGCAGTTACTCGAGCAGGGGACAGGAAAAACTGTTTTTT.